This passage covers 17 T cell receptor beta chains from one sample sequenced in a study of T cell responses to AZD1222 COVID-19 vaccine. TCRdb keeps only in-frame clones here, not all; method: immunoSEQ multiplex PCR. The top ten hold about 3% of the sample, which has under 140,000 clones, approximately 94% seen once. This specimen was peripheral blood, taken 28 days after the second AZD1222 dose. These receptors all stem from an adult who received the AZD1222 COVID-19 vaccine.

The rearrangement joins TRBV7-6 to TRBJ1-2; 11 nucleotides agree with TRBD1. The CDR3 runs 16 residues. The germline V gene has CDR1 SGHVS and CDR2 FNYEAQ. V was clipped by 1 base and J by 4 bases; unmatched bases: 5. This chain's CDR3 is CASSLVGTGGSYGYTF. The CDR3, as DNA: TGTGCCAGCAGCTTAGTTGGGACAGGGGGAAGCTATGGCTACACCTTC.

This chain joins TRBV11-1 and TRBJ1-2; possible D gene TRBD1, 6 bases. Germline V lookup: CDR1 SGHAT, CDR2 FQDESV (reference sequence). With 4 bases removed from V and 0 bases from J, the gap between germline ends came to 12 bases. The CDR3 is 15 amino acids. As DNA, the CDR3 is TGTGCCAGCAGCTCCCGACAGGTCGCTAACTATGGCTACACCTTC. Protein: CASSSRQVANYGYTF.

The rearrangement joins TRBV5-4 to TRBJ1-2; TRBD1 is a possible D gene (6 bases). This CDR3 is built from 13 residues. V was cut by 7 bases and J by 4 bases, with 14 bases left in between. Germline lookup yields CDR1 SGHNT and CDR2 YYREEE (reference sequence). CDR3 bases: TGTGCCAGCGCTAGAACAGGGCTCTATGGCTACACCTTC. Translated: CASARTGLYGYTF.

The gene calls are TRBV6-8 and TRBJ1-3; no definite D call. The V and J ends lost 0 bases and 2 bases respectively, with 20 bases between them. Germline-derived CDR1 and CDR2 are MNHGY and SAAAGT. The CDR3 contains 19 residues. CDR3 sequence: CASSYSNELRGDTGNTIYF. CDR3 nucleotide sequence: TGTGCCAGCAGTTACTCGAACGAACTTCGCGGGGATACTGGAAACACCATATATTTT.

This rearrangement joins TRBV6-5 to TRBJ1-5; no firm D call. Germline lookup yields CDR1 MNHEY and CDR2 SVGAGI. The CDR3 contains 14 residues. The V gene lost 8 bases and the J gene lost 0 bases, with 11 bases spanning the gap. The CDR3 loop is CASGRENSNQPQHF. CDR3 in DNA: TGTGCCAGCGGCAGAGAAAATAGCAATCAGCCCCAGCATTTT.

The chain recombines TRBV15 with TRBJ1-5; D call uncertain. V dropped 3 bases and J dropped 12 bases, with 15 bases sitting between them. Per germline, CDR1 LNHNV and CDR2 YYDKDF (reference sequence). This CDR3 has 13 residues. The CDR3 loop is CATSRDQAVIQHF. For the CDR3, the DNA is TGTGCCACCAGCAGGGACCAGGCGGTGATCCAGCATTTT.

The rearrangement joins TRBV5-1 to TRBJ2-3; D may correspond to TRBD1 or TRBD2 (5 bases each). This CDR3 spans 13 amino acids. Germline loops: CDR1 SGHRS, CDR2 YFSETQ. V was cut by 3 bases and J by 5 bases, with 10 bases left in between. The CDR3 coding sequence is TGCGCCAGCAGCTGGTCGAGGGGAGATACGCAGTATTTT. This sequence encodes CASSWSRGDTQYF.

The rearrangement links TRBV14 to TRBJ2-7; the match to TRBD1 covers 7 bases. V lost 3 bases and J lost 3; bases outside the gene matches: 8. This CDR3 region has 15 residues. Germline CDR1 SGHDN, CDR2 FVKESK. The CDR3 sequence is CASSHWTGNIYEQYF. In DNA form, the CDR3 reads TGTGCCAGCAGCCACTGGACAGGAAATATCTACGAGCAGTACTTC.

V gene TRBV3-1 (or the pseudogene TRBV3-2) combines with J gene TRBJ2-4, with unresolved D. V was clipped by 3 bases and J by 0 bases, with 12 bases between them. Germline assignment: CDR1 LGHDT and CDR2 YNNKEL (reference sequence). The CDR3 totals 16 residues. This CDR3 is CASSQHLTLAKNIQYF. For the CDR3, the DNA is TGTGCCAGCAGCCAGCATCTAACTTTAGCCAAAAACATTCAGTACTTC.

This rearrangement joins TRBV5-1 to TRBJ1-5, with TRBD1 matching 7 bases. This CDR3 region has 14 residues. Trimming at V came to 4 bases and at J to 5 bases, leaving 6 bases not matched to a gene. Germline values: CDR1 SGHRS, CDR2 YFSETQ. In nucleotides, the CDR3 is TGCGCCAGCAGCGTAGGGGGCGGGGATCAGCCCCAGCATTTT. Protein product: CASSVGGGDQPQHF.

The CDR3 DNA is TGCGCCAGTAAAAGGACAGGGGAAAGGGAGACCCAGTACTTC. This encodes CASKRTGERETQYF. This chain connects TRBV4-1 to TRBJ2-5; 9 positions match TRBD1. CDR1 MGHRA and CDR2 YSYEKL come from the germline V gene. V dropped 9 bases and J dropped 5; count of bases not matched to a gene: 10. The CDR3 loop spans 14 amino acids.

The V gene is TRBV6-5, the J gene TRBJ1-2, with D perhaps matching TRBD1 (5 bases). There are 12 residues in the CDR3. Germline V gives CDR1 MNHEY, CDR2 SVGAGI. Trimming left V 6 bases short and J 4 bases short, with 9 bases between. CDR3 nucleotide sequence: TGTGCCAGCAGAAATCAGGGCTATGGCTACACCTTC. Protein: CASRNQGYGYTF.

The chain joins TRBV19 to TRBJ1-1, with no clear D. Germline V gene lookup returns CDR1 LNHDA and CDR2 SQIVND (reference sequence). This CDR3 is built from 12 residues. V lost 5 bases and J 2 bases, leaving 6 bases between the germline ends. For the CDR3, the DNA is TGTGCCAGTAGTTTCGGAAACACTGAAGCTTTCTTT. Translating it yields CASSFGNTEAFF.

The CDR3 DNA is TGTGCCAGCAGCCAAGTCGGGGGGGGACTGGGCTACAATGAGCAGTTCTTC. Protein sequence: CASSQVGGGLGYNEQFF. The rearrangement joins TRBV14 to TRBJ2-1, with 8 bases aligning to TRBD2. The trim removed 1 base at V and 3 bases at J, leaving 8 bases unmatched. This CDR3 is built from 17 residues. Germline V gene sequence: CDR1 SGHDN, CDR2 FVKESK. The whole variable domain, remainder taken from reference TRBV14 and TRBJ2-1, is EAGVTQFPSHSVIEKGQTVTLRCDPISGHDNLYWYRRVMGKEIKFLLHFVKESKQDESGMPNNRFLAERTGGTYSTLKVQPAELEDSGVYFCASSQVGGGLGYNEQFFGPGTRLTVL.

The chain is built from TRBV4-2 and TRBJ1-1; D remains ambiguous. V dropped 5 bases and J dropped 2 bases, with 15 bases sitting between them. Per the germline V gene, CDR1 is LGHNA and CDR2 is YNFKEQ. The CDR3 runs to 15 residues. Here the CDR3 reads CASSSRTGFNTEAFF. The CDR3 DNA sequence: TGTGCCAGCAGCTCAAGGACGGGTTTTAACACTGAAGCTTTCTTT.

The chain is built from TRBV11-2 and TRBJ2-7, with D possibly TRBD2 on 6 matching bases. V dropped 5 bases and J dropped 6 bases, with 14 bases sitting between them. CDR1 is SGHAT, CDR2 FQNNGV, per germline. This CDR3 contains 13 residues. CDR3 residues: CASSPARGVEQYF. DNA of the CDR3: TGTGCCAGCAGCCCCGCGCGCGGGGTCGAGCAGTACTTC.

The chain is built from TRBV10-2 and TRBJ1-6; tentative D call: TRBD1 (5 bases). This CDR3 has 16 amino acids. Trimming took 2 bases from V and 10 from J, leaving 18 bases between them. CDR1 is WSHSY, CDR2 SAAADI, per germline. CDR3 sequence: CASSERGPEDGSPLHF. As DNA, the CDR3 is TGCGCCAGCAGTGAGAGGGGACCGGAGGATGGATCACCCCTCCACTTT.